The 24 T cell receptor beta chains below were found in one sample sequenced in a study of blood T cell repertoires in COVID-19. The assay was immunoSEQ multiplex PCR, and TCRdb's table has in-frame clones only and misses some. This sample yields more than 150,000 clones, of which roughly 80% are seen a single time; approximately 10% belongs to the top ten. The sample comprised PBMCs or T cells enriched from blood (not recorded which). These receptors were obtained from a man aged 50 to 59 who had recovered from COVID-19.

The chain recombines TRBV27 with TRBJ1-6; D remains ambiguous. The V and J ends lost 6 bases and 3 bases respectively, with 6 bases between them. The CDR3 loop spans 13 amino acids. The V gene's germline CDR1 is MNHEY and CDR2 SMNVEV (reference sequence). The CDR3 DNA reads TGTGCCAGCAGGTTTCGCTATAATTCACCCCTCCACTTT. This encodes CASRFRYNSPLHF.

The V call is TRBV30, the J call TRBJ1-3; no clear D. The germline V gene encodes CDR1 GTSNPN and CDR2 SVGIG (reference sequence). The germline V and J ends were trimmed by 2 bases and 1 base, with 15 bases remaining between them. The CDR3 has 16 amino acids. As DNA, the CDR3 is TGTGCCTGGAGTCCCGTCGGGTTCGGGTCTGGAAACACCATATATTTT. Encoded protein: CAWSPVGFGSGNTIYF.

The CDR3, as DNA: TGTGCCAGCTCACGAAGACAGGGCGACGAGCAGTACTTC. Protein product: CASSRRQGDEQYF. The genes are TRBV18 and TRBJ2-7; TRBD1 aligns across 7 bases. The V gene's germline CDR1 is KGHSH and CDR2 LQKENI. Losses at the gene ends were 4 bases for V and 5 bases for J; bases not matched to a gene: 5. The CDR3 covers 13 residues.

This sequence joins TRBV12-3 or TRBV12-4 and TRBJ1-2; TRBD1 aligns across 8 bases. This CDR3 has 13 amino acids. V trimming: 6 bases; J trimming: 13 bases; junction bases outside the gene matches: 13. CDR3 sequence: CASRPSTGGRGTF. CDR3 DNA sequence: TGTGCCAGCAGGCCGTCCACAGGGGGGCGGGGCACCTTC.

The sample holds one count of this clone. The rearrangement uses TRBV27 and TRBJ2-7; TRBD1 matches at 9 bases. Germline lookup yields CDR1 MNHEY and CDR2 SMNVEV (reference sequence). CDR3 length: 15 residues. Losses at the gene ends were 5 bases for V and 3 bases for J; bases not matched to a gene: 8. The CDR3 is CASSLRDRVDYEQYF. CDR3 bases: TGTGCCAGCAGTCTCCGGGACAGGGTCGACTACGAGCAGTACTTC.

The genes are TRBV28 and TRBJ1-4, with D unclear. The CDR3 totals 12 residues. Trimming shortened V by 2 bases and J by 8 bases, and 6 bases separated the two germline ends. The V gene's germline CDR1 is MDHEN and CDR2 SYDVKM. This CDR3 reads CASSLNKEKLFF. CDR3 nucleotides: TGTGCCAGCAGTTTAAACAAGGAAAAACTGTTTTTT.

This sequence joins TRBV6-5 and TRBJ2-7, with D possibly TRBD2 on 6 matching bases. V lost 0 bases, J lost 5 bases, and 14 bases lay in between. Germline assignment: CDR1 MNHEY and CDR2 SVGAGI. The CDR3 has 15 amino acids. The CDR3 sequence: CASSYSTGGGDEQYF. The DNA of the CDR3 is TGTGCCAGCAGTTACTCGACCGGGGGAGGTGACGAGCAGTACTTC.

The chain couples TRBV7-7 to TRBJ1-5, with 9 positions matching TRBD1. Trimming removed 3 bases from V and 7 bases from J; junction bases left unmatched: 1. The CDR3 has 13 amino acids. Germline lookup yields CDR1 SSHAT and CDR2 FNYEAQ (reference sequence). Here the CDR3 DNA reads TGTGCCAGCAGCTTGGACAGGGGACAGCCCCAGCATTTT. The encoded protein is CASSLDRGQPQHF.

This chain uses TRBV6-5 with TRBJ2-7, with D unresolved. There are 15 residues in the CDR3. The germline gives CDR1 MNHEY, CDR2 SVGAGI. V was trimmed by 7 bases and J by 2 bases, leaving 18 bases between them. The DNA for the CDR3 is TGTGCCAGCACCCTAAGTCCGGTCCCCACCTACGAGCAGTACTTC. Translating it yields CASTLSPVPTYEQYF.

The chain uses TRBV6-5 and TRBJ1-1; the D gene is possibly TRBD1 (5 bases). Looked up from germline, CDR1 is MNHEY and CDR2 is SVGAGI. The germline V and J ends were trimmed by 6 bases and 4 bases, with 15 bases remaining between them. This CDR3 spans 14 amino acids. In DNA form, the CDR3 reads TGTGCCAGCAGGCGAGGCGGGGGGAGCACTGAAGCTTTCTTT. Amino acid sequence: CASRRGGGSTEAFF.

V and J are TRBV19 and TRBJ2-1; D is perhaps TRBD2 (7 bases). Germline V gene sequence: CDR1 LNHDA, CDR2 SQIVND (reference sequence). V shed 2 bases and J shed 9 bases, with 11 bases lying between them. The CDR3 runs 13 residues. The CDR3 DNA follows: TGTGCCAGTAGTATAACGGGGGGCCGTGAGCAGTTCTTC. Translated, it gives CASSITGGREQFF.

The chain recombines TRBV27 with TRBJ1-1; possibly TRBD1 for D (6 bases). This CDR3 has 14 residues. V was shortened by 4 bases and J by 3 bases, with 12 bases between the two germline ends. Germline CDR1 is MNHEY and CDR2 is SMNVEV (reference sequence). CDR3 loop: CASSSHRVHTEAFF. In DNA, the CDR3 is TGTGCCAGCAGTTCACACAGGGTACACACTGAAGCTTTCTTT.

V gene TRBV11-2 combines with J gene TRBJ1-2; D not certain. This CDR3 comprises 16 residues. Germline CDR1 SGHAT, CDR2 FQNNGV. Trimming removed 1 base from V and 5 bases from J, with 17 bases in between. The chain's CDR3 is CASSLGFAVDEYGYTF. DNA for the CDR3: TGTGCCAGCAGCTTAGGGTTCGCGGTCGATGAGTATGGCTACACCTTC. Complete variable domain (other parts from reference TRBV11-2 and TRBJ1-2): EAGVAQSPRYKIIEKRQSVAFWCNPISGHATLYWYQQILGQGPKLLIQFQNNGVVDDSQLPKDRFSAERLKGVDSTLKIQPAKLEDSAVYLCASSLGFAVDEYGYTFGSGTRLTVV.

The chain couples TRBV6-5 to TRBJ1-2, with TRBD1 matching 8 bases. Germline V lookup: CDR1 MNHEY, CDR2 SVGAGI. The V and J ends lost 1 base and 6 bases, in that order; junction bases with no gene match: 7. This CDR3 spans 15 amino acids. This CDR3 is CASSYLTGAEDGYTF. CDR3 nucleotides: TGTGCCAGCAGTTACTTGACAGGGGCGGAGGATGGCTACACCTTC.

This clone appeared a few times. One end of the junction varies from germline; a read error may be responsible. V is TRBV7-7 and J is TRBJ2-7; 9 bases align to TRBD1. CDR1 and CDR2 from the germline V gene are SSHAT and FNYEAQ (reference sequence). The CDR3 totals 13 residues. CDR3 DNA sequence: TGTGCTAGCAGCCGGGACAGGGACTACGAGCAGTACTTC. Translating it yields CASSRDRDYEQYF.

The chain recombines TRBV7-9 with TRBJ2-1; D is ambiguous. V was cut by 6 bases and J by 5 bases, with 11 bases left in between. CDR3 length: 13 residues. The germline V gene has CDR1 SEHNR and CDR2 FQNEAQ (reference sequence). CDR3: CASSTSFDNEQFF. The CDR3 DNA reads TGTGCCAGCAGTACATCTTTCGACAATGAGCAGTTCTTC.

This clone is a singleton in its sample. This chain uses TRBV27 with TRBJ2-5; 9 bases map to TRBD1. J lost 0 bases, V lost 5 bases, and 10 bases had no gene match. From germline, CDR1 is MNHEY and CDR2 SMNVEV (reference sequence). The length of the CDR3 is 17 residues. The CDR3 DNA sequence: TGTGCCAGCAGTGAAACAGGGGGCCGACCGTACCAAGAGACCCAGTACTTC. Amino acids: CASSETGGRPYQETQYF.

V and J are TRBV6-5 and TRBJ1-2; TRBD1 agrees at 8 bases. CDR3 length equals 15 residues. The germline V gene has CDR1 MNHEY and CDR2 SVGAGI. V was pared by 8 bases and J by 7 bases, with 15 bases of the junction left unmatched. The CDR3 nucleotides are TGTGCCAGCTGGACTGGGACAGGATCGGTGGGTGGCTACACCTTC. Translation: CASWTGTGSVGGYTF.

This clone was observed a few times. The chain has TRBV5-4 and TRBJ2-7, with TRBD1 matching 10 bases. Germline CDR1 and CDR2: SGHNT and YYREEE (reference sequence). The CDR3 length is 14 residues. V was clipped by 2 bases and J by 3 bases; unmatched bases: 2. Here the CDR3 DNA reads TGTGCCAGCAGCTTCCGGGACAGGGGCTACGAGCAGTACTTC. As protein: CASSFRDRGYEQYF.

This chain uses TRBV12-5 with TRBJ2-1; TRBD2 agrees at 13 bases. CDR1 LGHNT and CDR2 FRNRAP come from the germline V gene. The J segment lost 0 bases and the V segment lost 3 bases, leaving 11 bases of the junction unmatched. CDR3 length: 20 amino acids. CDR3 region: CASGLSQGTSGASSYNEQFF. The CDR3 nucleotides are TGTGCTAGTGGTTTAAGCCAAGGGACTAGCGGGGCCAGCTCCTACAATGAGCAGTTCTTC.

Here the CDR3 reads CAGSVEGNYGYTF. The CDR3 DNA reads as TGTGCCGGATCGGTAGAGGGTAACTATGGCTACACCTTC. The chain is built from TRBV7-9 and TRBJ1-2; D not certain. The CDR3 has 13 residues. Germline V CDR1 and CDR2: SEHNR, FQNEAQ (reference sequence). V gave up 11 bases and J gave up 1 base, with 14 bases separating them.

The V and J genes are TRBV5-1 and TRBJ2-7; 13 nucleotides line up with TRBD2. V lost 0 bases, J lost 7 bases, and 13 bases stayed unmatched. The CDR3 extends over 18 amino acids. The germline V gene encodes CDR1 SGHRS and CDR2 YFSETQ. The CDR3 DNA is TGCGCCAGCAGCTTGGTTTTCCCCACTAGCGGGAGGGCTGGGGAGCAGTACTTC. Translation gives CASSLVFPTSGRAGEQYF.

This clone was found a few times. The chain employs TRBV27 and TRBJ2-3, with D possibly TRBD2 on 5 matching bases. Germline V gives CDR1 MNHEY, CDR2 SMNVEV (reference sequence). The CDR3 sequence is 14 residues long. V lost 6 bases, J lost 3 bases, and 13 bases lay in between. Written as DNA, the CDR3 is TGTGCCAGCAGCCCACTAGAAAATACAGATACGCAGTATTTT. Translating gives CASSPLENTDTQYF.

V is TRBV20-1 and J is TRBJ2-5, with 7 bases that match TRBD1. Looked up from germline, CDR1 is DFQATT and CDR2 is SNEGSKA (reference sequence). Trimming took 3 bases from V and 5 from J; bases not matched to a gene: 6. The CDR3 loop spans 13 amino acids. The DNA of the CDR3 is TGCAGTGCTAGTAGCCAGGGGGAGGAGACCCAGTACTTC. Translation: CSASSQGEETQYF.